The 8 T cell receptor beta chains below all came from one sample that was sequenced in a study of blood T cell repertoires in COVID-19. Profiling relied on immunoSEQ multiplex PCR, and the TCRdb table lists in-frame clones only, not all of them. This table holds around 380,000 clones, more than 75% found once. Sequencing was carried out using peripheral blood. The receptors stem from a human donor with acute or convalescent COVID-19. The donor label of this sample is uncertain.

There are a few counts of this clone. This chain links TRBV11-2 with TRBJ2-7, with 14 positions matching TRBD2. The germline V gene encodes CDR1 SGHAT and CDR2 FQNNGV. V dropped 2 bases and J dropped 6; count of bases not matched to a gene: 12. The CDR3 loop spans 18 amino acids. The CDR3 coding sequence is TGTGCCAGCAGCTTACCACGGGGACTAGCGGGAGTAAAAATCGAGCAGTACTTC. This encodes CASSLPRGLAGVKIEQYF.

Only a few counts were recorded for this clone. The chain links TRBV27 to TRBJ2-2; D is possibly TRBD2 (5 bases). V was pared by 8 bases and J by 3 bases, with 13 bases between. Germline values: CDR1 MNHEY, CDR2 SMNVEV (reference sequence). The CDR3 extends over 14 amino acids. Here the CDR3 DNA reads TGTGCCAGCTCCGCCAGGCGGGACACCGGGGAGCTGTTTTTT. Encoded protein: CASSARRDTGELFF.

Remarks on this clone: A much larger clone is a single base away; this may be a read error. The chain uses TRBV7-2 and TRBJ1-2, with 8 bases matching TRBD1. V trimming: 5 bases; J trimming: 0 bases; junction bases outside the gene matches: 2. Germline assignment: CDR1 SGHTA and CDR2 FQGNSA. The CDR3 runs to 14 residues. As DNA, the CDR3 is TGTGCCAGCAGCCAGGACAGGGCTAACTATGGCTACACCTTC. Its translation is CASSQDRANYGYTF.

The chain uses TRBV19 and TRBJ2-3, with D unresolved. Deletions cut 4 bases from V and 7 bases from J, with 9 bases between. CDR1 is LNHDA, CDR2 SQIVND, per germline (reference sequence). The CDR3 consists of 12 residues. CDR3 in DNA: TGTGCCAGTAGTACGCTTTCTAATACGCAGTATTTT. Protein: CASSTLSNTQYF.

The gene calls are TRBV28 and TRBJ1-1; D call uncertain. In germline, CDR1 is MDHEN, CDR2 SYDVKM. CDR3 length: 14 amino acids. V dropped 3 bases and J dropped 1 base, with 9 bases sitting between them. This chain's CDR3 is CASSLAPSNTEAFF. The CDR3 DNA sequence: TGTGCCAGCAGTTTGGCCCCCTCGAACACTGAAGCTTTCTTT.

V gene TRBV5-6 combines with J gene TRBJ1-2, with D unresolved. The germline gives CDR1 SGHDT, CDR2 YYEEEE. The V gene lost 2 bases and the J gene lost 5 bases, with 10 bases spanning the gap. The CDR3 runs to 13 residues. For the CDR3, the DNA is TGTGCCAGCAGCTTCGGCGGGGAGTATGGCTACACCTTC. It is translated as CASSFGGEYGYTF.

The rearrangement joins TRBV2 to TRBJ2-3; D is unresolved. V was trimmed by 8 bases and J by 1 base, leaving 13 bases between them. This CDR3 is built from 14 residues. Germline loops: CDR1 SNHLY, CDR2 FYNNEI. In DNA form, the CDR3 reads TGTGCCAGCTTGCGGAGCACGCGCACAGATACGCAGTATTTT. It specifies CASLRSTRTDTQYF.

V gene TRBV5-4 combines with J gene TRBJ1-1; D unclear. Per germline, CDR1 SGHNT and CDR2 YYREEE (reference sequence). This CDR3 spans 15 amino acids. V lost 0 bases to trimming and J lost 1 base, with 10 bases between them. The CDR3 coding sequence is TGTGCCAGCAGCTTGGACGGAGGAAGGAACACTGAAGCTTTCTTT. It translates to CASSLDGGRNTEAFF.